This T cell receptor beta chain was found in a study of cytomegalovirus exposure and HLA in healthy donors. This clone was picked up one time. The PCR was carried out with 60 Vbeta primers and 13 Jbeta primers. The repertoire was sequenced with immunoSEQ multiplex PCR; TCRdb's copy has only in-frame clones and lacks some. The data hold about 140,000 clones, with over 70% observed a single time. V dropped 2 bases and J dropped 3 bases, with 11 bases sitting between them. The germline V gene has CDR1 SGHRS and CDR2 YFSETQ. There are 14 residues in the CDR3. This TCR came from a man between 25 and 39 years old in good health and CMV-seronegative. The J gene is TRBJ2-5, the V gene TRBV5-1; possible D gene TRBD1, 6 bases. The sequencing input was PBMCs. The CDR3 sequence: CASSLLDSEETQYF. The DNA for the CDR3 is TGCGCCAGCAGCTTACTGGACAGTGAAGAGACCCAGTACTTC.